This TCR beta chain was identified in a study of blood T cell repertoires in COVID-19. Study background: The United States, Italy and Spain were the sources of the acute and convalescent COVID-19 samples.

Data came from immunoSEQ multiplex PCR; TCRdb stores just in-frame clones and leaves some out. Counted here are roughly 390,000 clones, more than 70% occurring once; the ten biggest clones make up 10%. Patients from Seattle were sampled longitudinally, starting during active infection. The CDR3 is 13 amino acids. Trimming removed 10 bases at V and 4 bases at J, with 16 bases between. Germline CDR1 reads SNHLY; CDR2 reads FYNNEI. This sequence joins TRBV2 and TRBJ2-5, with D perhaps matching TRBD2 (6 bases). Sample: peripheral blood. The source of this sequence is a woman in her 30s with COVID-19, enrolled during active disease. In DNA, the CDR3 is TGTGCCACCGCGGGAAGTAGCCTAGAGACCCAGTACTTC. Translating it yields CATAGSSLETQYF.